The T cell receptor (beta chain) under discussion was sequenced for a study of Ad26.COV2.S vaccination and SARS-CoV-2 variants. Looking at the study overall: Ad26.COV2.S arm of COV1001 included the donor.

Treatment noted: about 20 received Ad26.COV2.S at low or high dose, single or two shots; about 5 received placebo; per-sample allocation not given. The samples were gathered on day 63 after the first injection of vaccine or placebo. In Boston, an adult donor aged 18-55 years took part. The shot given was an Ad26 vector that makes Wuhan-strain SARS-CoV-2 spike. From germline, CDR1 is LGHDT and CDR2 YNNKEL (reference sequence). This CDR3 contains 13 residues. Trimming removed 9 bases at V and 5 bases at J, with 13 bases between. The method was immunoSEQ multiplex PCR; TCRdb's version includes in-frame clones alone and lacks a portion of them. Of 450,000 to 550,000 clones in the sample, approximately 92% were seen once.

Sequenced material: peripheral blood, taken in a trial of Ad26.COV2.S vaccine versus placebo. This sequence joins TRBV3-1 (or the pseudogene TRBV3-2) and TRBJ2-2; D gene uncertain. The clonotype comes from a person aged 18-65 years who received the Ad26.COV2.S COVID-19 vaccine or a placebo. The CDR3 DNA follows: TGTGCCAGGTTGTCCTTAATTACCGGGGAGCTGTTTTTT. This translates into CARLSLITGELFF.